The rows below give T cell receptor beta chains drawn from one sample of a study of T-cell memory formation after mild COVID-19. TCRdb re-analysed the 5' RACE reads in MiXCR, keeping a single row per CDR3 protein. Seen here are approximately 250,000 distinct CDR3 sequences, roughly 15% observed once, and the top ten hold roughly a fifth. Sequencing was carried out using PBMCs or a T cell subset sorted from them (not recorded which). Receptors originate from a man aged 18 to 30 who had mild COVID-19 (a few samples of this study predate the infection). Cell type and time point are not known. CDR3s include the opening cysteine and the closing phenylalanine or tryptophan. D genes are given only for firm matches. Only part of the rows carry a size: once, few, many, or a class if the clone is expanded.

DNA: TGTGCCAGCAGCCCCCGACTAGCGGGGGGCCTTAGCACAGATACGCAGTATTTT; CDR3: CASSPRLAGGLSTDTQYF; length: 18; D: TRBD2; V: TRBV7-2; size: .; J: TRBJ2-3
DNA: TGTGCCAGCAGTTGGGGTGAGAACACTGAAGCTTTCTTT; CDR3: CASSWGENTEAFF; length: 13; D: .; V: TRBV12-3/TRBV12-4; size: .; J: TRBJ1-1
DNA: TGCGCCAGCAGCTTGGCCCGGGGAATAACCTACAATGAGCAGTTCTTC; CDR3: CASSLARGITYNEQFF; length: 16; D: .; V: TRBV5-1; size: .; J: TRBJ2-1
DNA: TGTGCCAGCTCACCCGACAGGGGCCATGAGCAGTTCTTC; CDR3: CASSPDRGHEQFF; length: 13; D: TRBD1; V: TRBV18; size: many; J: TRBJ2-1
DNA: TGTGCCAGCAGCTCTCCGAACACTGAAGCTTTCTTT; CDR3: CASSSPNTEAFF; length: 12; D: .; V: TRBV7-9; size: .; J: TRBJ1-1
DNA: TGTGCCAGCAGCCAGTCACAGGGACCCACTGAAGCTTTCTTT; CDR3: CASSQSQGPTEAFF; length: 14; D: .; V: TRBV3-1; size: few; J: TRBJ1-1
DNA: TGCGCCAGCAGCCAAGGCCGCCCACTAGCGGGGGTCGAGACCCAGTACTTC; CDR3: CASSQGRPLAGVETQYF; length: 17; D: TRBD2; V: TRBV4-1; size: .; J: TRBJ2-5
DNA: TGTGCCAGCAGCTCCGGGACATATAATGGCTACACCTTC; CDR3: CASSSGTYNGYTF; length: 13; D: .; V: TRBV7-2; size: .; J: TRBJ1-2
DNA: TGTGCCAGCAGCTTCAACAGGAACCTAAACTATGGCTACACCTTC; CDR3: CASSFNRNLNYGYTF; length: 15; D: .; V: TRBV7-2; size: few; J: TRBJ1-2
DNA: TGTGCCAGCAGCCAAGAGCAAGCCGGGGCTTTCTTT; CDR3: CASSQEQAGAFF; length: 12; D: .; V: TRBV3-1; size: .; J: TRBJ1-1
DNA: TGTGCCAGCAGCTTAAATAGGGGGGACAATGAGCAGTTCTTC; CDR3: CASSLNRGDNEQFF; length: 14; D: .; V: TRBV7-9; size: .; J: TRBJ2-1
DNA: TGTGCCAGCAGTTTAACGGGACAAGGAGCTTTCTTT; CDR3: CASSLTGQGAFF; length: 12; D: .; V: TRBV12-3/TRBV12-4; size: .; J: TRBJ1-1
DNA: TGTGCCAGCAGCGATCCGGGACTAGCAATGAATACGCAGTATTTT; CDR3: CASSDPGLAMNTQYF; length: 15; D: TRBD2; V: TRBV7-2; size: many; J: TRBJ2-3
DNA: TGTGCCAGCAGCGAACTTGACAGCCTCGGGGAGCTGTTTTTT; CDR3: CASSELDSLGELFF; length: 14; D: .; V: TRBV3-1; size: .; J: TRBJ2-2
DNA: TGCAGTGCTACCCTCCTCCGTGATACGCAGTATTTT; CDR3: CSATLLRDTQYF; length: 12; D: .; V: TRBV20-1; size: few; J: TRBJ2-3
DNA: TGTGCCAGCAGTTTAGGGGGTACTAGCAATCAGCCCCAGCATTTT; CDR3: CASSLGGTSNQPQHF; length: 15; D: .; V: TRBV12-3/TRBV12-4; size: .; J: TRBJ1-5
DNA: TGCAGTGCTAGAGAACCTGAAGCTTTCTTT; CDR3: CSAREPEAFF; length: 10; D: .; V: TRBV20-1; size: .; J: TRBJ1-1
DNA: TGTGCCAGCAGCCAAGTTTCGGGATGGGGCCAAGAGACCCAGTACTTC; CDR3: CASSQVSGWGQETQYF; length: 16; D: .; V: TRBV3-1; size: few; J: TRBJ2-5
DNA: TGTGCCAGCAGCGCTCAGGGCTCTGGGGCCAACGTCCTGACTTTC; CDR3: CASSAQGSGANVLTF; length: 15; D: .; V: TRBV9; size: few; J: TRBJ2-6
DNA: TGTGCCAGCAGCCAAGATCTGGGCAGGGAGCAGTTCTTC; CDR3: CASSQDLGREQFF; length: 13; D: .; V: TRBV4-2; size: few; J: TRBJ2-1
DNA: TGCAGTGCTACTCCAGGGTCTGGGGCCAACGTCCTGACTTTC; CDR3: CSATPGSGANVLTF; length: 14; D: .; V: TRBV20-1; size: few; J: TRBJ2-6
DNA: TGTGCCAGCAGCCAAGGGAGGAACACCGGGGAGCTGTTTTTT; CDR3: CASSQGRNTGELFF; length: 14; D: .; V: TRBV4-2; size: many; J: TRBJ2-2
DNA: TGTGCCACCAGTGACGCTTCACAGGGTAAAGAGACCCAGTACTTC; CDR3: CATSDASQGKETQYF; length: 15; D: .; V: TRBV24-1; size: many; J: TRBJ2-5
DNA: TGCGCCAGCAGCCAGGCCTCGGGACAGATAACTGAAGCTTTCTTT; CDR3: CASSQASGQITEAFF; length: 15; D: TRBD1; V: TRBV5-1; size: .; J: TRBJ1-1